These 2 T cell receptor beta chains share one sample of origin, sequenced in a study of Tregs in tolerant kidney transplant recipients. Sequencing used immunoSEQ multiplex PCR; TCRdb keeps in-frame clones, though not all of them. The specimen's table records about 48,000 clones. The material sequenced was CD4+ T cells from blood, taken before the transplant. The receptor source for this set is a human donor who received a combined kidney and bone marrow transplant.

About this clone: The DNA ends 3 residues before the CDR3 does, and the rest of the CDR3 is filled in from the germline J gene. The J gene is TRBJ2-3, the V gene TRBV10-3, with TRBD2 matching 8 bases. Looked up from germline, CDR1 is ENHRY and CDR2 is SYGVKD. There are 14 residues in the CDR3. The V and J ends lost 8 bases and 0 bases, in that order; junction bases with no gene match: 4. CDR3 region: CAISSSGSTDTQYF. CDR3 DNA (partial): TGTGCCATCTCGTCTAGCGGGAGCACAGATACG.

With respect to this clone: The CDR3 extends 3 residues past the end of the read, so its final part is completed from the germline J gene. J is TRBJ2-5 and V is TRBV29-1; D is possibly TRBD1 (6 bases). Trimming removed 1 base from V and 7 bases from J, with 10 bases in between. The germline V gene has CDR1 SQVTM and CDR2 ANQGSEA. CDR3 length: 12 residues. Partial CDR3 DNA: TGCAGCGTTGAAGGGCAGGGGACGACC. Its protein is CSVEGQGTT. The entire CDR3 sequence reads CSVEGQGTTQYF.